This T cell receptor beta chain was sequenced in a study of blood T cell repertoires in COVID-19. At the level of the study: Material from acute and convalescent COVID-19 was sourced from the United States, Italy and Spain. Sample material is recorded as cDNA or gDNA derived from T cells, B-cell-depleted T cells, or PBMCs.

V lost 6 bases, J lost 2 bases, and 10 bases lay in between. The CDR3 runs 14 residues. Germline CDR1 reads SGHAT; CDR2 reads FQNNGV. Authors' methods: Amplifying reference gene primers gave estimates of nucleated cell counts. Profiling relied on immunoSEQ multiplex PCR, and the TCRdb table lists in-frame clones only, not all of them. D and trimming were read from the DNA, whereas the V and J calls and clone size are those reported in that table. The table includes 200,000 to 250,000 clones, around 83% detected once. The sample comprised peripheral blood. This clonotype originated in a woman aged 80 or older with COVID-19, enrolled during active disease. The genes are TRBV11-2 and TRBJ2-2, with a weak D call TRBD1 (5 bases). The CDR3 spells CASSRGGNTGELFF. Written as DNA, the CDR3 is TGTGCCAGCAGTAGGGGCGGAAACACCGGGGAGCTGTTTTTT.